The 2 T cell receptor beta chains reported below all come from one sample, sequenced in a study of blood T cell repertoires in COVID-19. TCRdb's copy holds only in-frame clones and misses some; the assay was immunoSEQ multiplex PCR. The sample has 150,000 or so clones; 85% to 90% are singletons. Sequencing used peripheral blood. These receptor sequences come from a man aged 18 to 35 with COVID-19, enrolled during active disease.

J is TRBJ2-1 and V is TRBV11-1, with 8 nucleotides matching TRBD2. Trimming cost V 4 bases and J 7 bases; bases outside gene matches: 9. Germline values: CDR1 SGHAT, CDR2 FQDESV (reference sequence). CDR3 length: 15 amino acids. The CDR3 spells CASSSGLAGTNEQFF. DNA of the CDR3: TGTGCCAGCAGCTCCGGACTAGCCGGAACTAATGAGCAGTTCTTC. The complete variable domain, with remaining parts taken from reference TRBV11-1 and TRBJ2-1, reads EAEVAQSPRYKITEKSQAVAFWCDPISGHATLYWYRQILGQGPELLVQFQDESVVDDSQLPKDRFSAERLKGVDSTLKIQPAELGDSAMYLCASSSGLAGTNEQFFGPGTRLTVL.

The chain combines TRBV27 with TRBJ2-2; 7 bases line up with TRBD2. The V and J ends lost 2 bases and 6 bases, in that order; junction bases with no gene match: 3. This CDR3 has 14 residues. Germline V gives CDR1 MNHEY, CDR2 SMNVEV (reference sequence). The CDR3 spells CASSLGLVPGELFF. The CDR3 nucleotides are TGTGCCAGCAGTTTAGGACTAGTCCCCGGGGAGCTGTTTTTT.